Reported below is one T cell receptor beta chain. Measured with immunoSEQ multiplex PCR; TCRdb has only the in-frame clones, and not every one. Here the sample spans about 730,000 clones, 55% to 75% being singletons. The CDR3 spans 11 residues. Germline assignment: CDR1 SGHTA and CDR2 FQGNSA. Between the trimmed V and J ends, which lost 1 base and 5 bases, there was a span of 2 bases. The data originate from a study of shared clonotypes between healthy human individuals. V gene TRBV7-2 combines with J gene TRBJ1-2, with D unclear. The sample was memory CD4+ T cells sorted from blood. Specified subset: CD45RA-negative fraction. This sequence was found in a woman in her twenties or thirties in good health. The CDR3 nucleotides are TGTGCCAGCAGCTTAGTTTATGGCTACACCTTC. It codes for CASSLVYGYTF.